What follows is one TCR beta chain and its context. Its antigen is not identified. This specimen comes from a study of T cell repertoires in cytomegalovirus infection. Study overall: The authors relied on CMV epitopes, both recently identified HLA-C-restricted and well-studied HLA-B-restricted. Evidence of both CMV infection and a matching HLA type came from public TCR beta signatures.

Germline values: CDR1 SGHAT, CDR2 FQNNGV. The V and J ends lost 1 base and 4 bases respectively, with 17 bases between them. CDR3 length equals 17 residues. Study-wide findings and caveats: Of the TCR beta families, the public ones yielded a cumulative frequency that identified carriers of CMV plus the relevant HLA. Predominance within the ex vivo response was attributable to HLA-C-restricted CMV-specific TCR beta clonotypes.

Each CDR3 protein gets one entry after TCRdb re-called the reads with MiXCR. This table has about 570,000 distinct CDR3 sequences, around two fifths appearing once. The chain couples TRBV11-2 to TRBJ2-1, with D uncertain. This TCR was recovered from a human donor in good health (CMV status not recorded). Some clones in this sample may be carry-over from other donors' samples. Sequenced here: cultured PBMCs, sampled from culture after CMV antigen stimulation. The CDR3 DNA reads TGTGCCAGCAGCTTAGCGATGGCCCGCACCGGGTACAATGAGCAGTTCTTC. Residues: CASSLAMARTGYNEQFF. The variable domain in full, completed from reference TRBV11-2 and TRBJ2-1, reads EAGVAQSPRYKIIEKRQSVAFWCNPISGHATLYWYQQILGQGPKLLIQFQNNGVVDDSQLPKDRFSAERLKGVDSTLKIQPAKLEDSAVYLCASSLAMARTGYNEQFFGPGTRLTVL.